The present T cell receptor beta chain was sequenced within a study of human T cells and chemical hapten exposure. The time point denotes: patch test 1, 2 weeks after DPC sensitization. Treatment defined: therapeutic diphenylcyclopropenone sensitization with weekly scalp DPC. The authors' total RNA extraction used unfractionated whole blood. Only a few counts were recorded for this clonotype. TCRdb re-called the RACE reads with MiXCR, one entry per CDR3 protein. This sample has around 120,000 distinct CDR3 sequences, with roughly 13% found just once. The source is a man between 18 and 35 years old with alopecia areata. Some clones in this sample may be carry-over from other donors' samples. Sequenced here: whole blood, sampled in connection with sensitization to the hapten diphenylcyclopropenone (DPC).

The CDR3 spells CASSMGRTGDEQFF. The CDR3 nucleotides are TGTGCCAGCTCGATGGGGCGGACCGGGGATGAGCAGTTCTTC. The chain has TRBV18 and TRBJ2-1; D may correspond to TRBD1 or TRBD2 (5 bases each). Trimming cost V 6 bases and J 8 bases, with 17 bases left between them. This CDR3 comprises 14 residues. Germline V gives CDR1 KGHSH, CDR2 LQKENI.